These 20 T cell receptor beta chains were all obtained from the same sample, sequenced in a study of T cell responses to AZD1222 COVID-19 vaccine. Only in-frame clones appear in the TCRdb table, and some are missing; sequencing was by immunoSEQ multiplex PCR. The table has around 130,000 clones, 75% to 90% seen once. The sample in question was peripheral blood, obtained on day 0 of AZD1222 vaccination. Source of these receptors: an adult in good health.

The chain joins TRBV10-3 to TRBJ1-3; weak D call: TRBD1 (6 bases). CDR1 is ENHRY, CDR2 SYGVKD, per germline. This CDR3 spans 14 amino acids. V lost 4 bases and J lost 0, with 7 bases in between. CDR3 DNA sequence: TGTGCCATCAGTGGGGACAACTCTGGAAACACCATATATTTT. Its translation: CAISGDNSGNTIYF.

The V gene is TRBV28, the J gene TRBJ1-1, with D uncertain. CDR1 and CDR2 (germline): MDHEN, SYDVKM. The CDR3 length is 10 residues. The V end was cut by 8 bases, the J end by 4 bases, with 5 bases between. The CDR3 here is CASGGTEAFF. The CDR3 DNA reads as TGTGCCAGCGGCGGCACTGAAGCTTTCTTT.

The genes are TRBV19 and TRBJ1-5; D unresolved. The germline V gene has CDR1 LNHDA and CDR2 SQIVND (reference sequence). The V and J ends lost 5 bases and 6 bases respectively, with 11 bases between them. There are 13 residues in the CDR3. The CDR3 region is CASSPPKSQPQHF. DNA for the CDR3: TGTGCCAGTAGTCCGCCGAAAAGTCAGCCCCAGCATTTT.

This clone was observed a single time. The chain is built from TRBV12-3 or TRBV12-4 and TRBJ1-2, with D unresolved. Trimming left V 6 bases short and J 6 bases short, with 14 bases between. This CDR3 has 13 residues. The CDR3 DNA reads TGTGCCAGCAGCCTCCGGGGTGATGATGGCTACACCTTC. It specifies CASSLRGDDGYTF.

This chain uses TRBV7-9 with TRBJ1-5, with D hard to call. Germline assignment: CDR1 SEHNR and CDR2 FQNEAQ (reference sequence). V lost 2 bases to trimming and J lost 5 bases, with 7 bases between them. This CDR3 contains 13 residues. The CDR3 nucleotides read TGTGCCAGCAGCTTATTGGGCGATCAGCCCCAGCATTTT. Its protein product is CASSLLGDQPQHF.

The chain employs TRBV7-8 and TRBJ1-4; 9 bases are shared with TRBD1. Germline CDR1 reads SGHVS; CDR2 reads FQNEAQ. V was pared by 5 bases and J by 3 bases, with 1 base of the junction left unmatched. The CDR3 is 14 residues long. CDR3 in amino acids: CASSRDRANEKLFF. The CDR3 DNA is TGTGCCAGCAGCCGGGACAGGGCTAATGAAAAACTGTTTTTT.

The rearrangement uses TRBV9 and TRBJ2-3, with TRBD2 as a possible D gene (6 bases). V was pared by 3 bases and J by 2 bases, with 7 bases between. The CDR3 runs to 13 residues. CDR1 and CDR2 (germline): SGDLS, YYNGEE. The CDR3 region is CASSAGLTDTQYF. The DNA of the CDR3 is TGTGCCAGCAGCGCGGGACTCACAGATACGCAGTATTTT.

J is TRBJ2-2 and V is TRBV5-1; D unclear. The V end lost 5 bases, the J end lost 1 base, and 6 bases lay between the germline ends. CDR1 and CDR2 from the germline V gene are SGHRS and YFSETQ. The CDR3 consists of 13 residues. The CDR3 nucleotides read TGCGCCAGCAGAGCGCTGAACACCGGGGAGCTGTTTTTT. This gives the protein CASRALNTGELFF.

V gene TRBV9 combines with J gene TRBJ1-2; the match to TRBD1 covers 12 bases. Germline V gene lookup returns CDR1 SGDLS and CDR2 YYNGEE. V lost 3 bases to trimming and J lost 4 bases; unmatched junction nucleotides: 13. This CDR3 is 18 amino acids long. The CDR3 spells CASSATGKTGQGAYGYTF. The DNA for the CDR3 is TGTGCCAGCAGCGCGACAGGAAAGACGGGACAGGGGGCCTATGGCTACACCTTC.

The V call is TRBV13, the J call TRBJ1-1; D call uncertain. V lost 2 bases to trimming and J lost 2 bases, with 6 bases between them. The length of the CDR3 is 13 residues. The germline V gene has CDR1 PRHDT and CDR2 FYEKMQ (reference sequence). The CDR3 loop is CASSLLRNTEAFF. CDR3 bases: TGTGCCAGCAGCTTATTGAGAAACACTGAAGCTTTCTTT.

The chain carries TRBV7-8 and TRBJ2-3; D unresolved. CDR3 size: 15 residues. CDR1 is SGHVS, CDR2 FQNEAQ, per germline. The V and J ends lost 10 bases and 1 base respectively, with 18 bases between them. The CDR3 loop reads CATRPGPVGTDTQYF. The CDR3 DNA reads as TGTGCCACCCGGCCCGGGCCAGTGGGCACAGATACGCAGTATTTT.

The chain links TRBV6-5 to TRBJ1-1; 7 positions agree with TRBD1. V was pared by 2 bases and J by 4 bases, with 4 bases of the junction left unmatched. The CDR3 is 14 amino acids. The V gene's germline CDR1 is MNHEY and CDR2 SVGAGI. CDR3 sequence: CASSYGDSFTEAFF. CDR3 DNA sequence: TGTGCCAGCAGTTACGGGGACAGCTTCACTGAAGCTTTCTTT.

The chain carries TRBV28 and TRBJ2-3; the D gene is possibly TRBD2 (5 bases). Germline CDR1 MDHEN, CDR2 SYDVKM. The CDR3 has 13 amino acids. V gave up 8 bases and J gave up 1 base, with 10 bases separating them. CDR3 nucleotides: TGTGCCAGCGTCGACGGGGGCACAGATACGCAGTATTTT. Translation: CASVDGGTDTQYF.

The chain recombines TRBV5-4 with TRBJ1-2; no clear D. This CDR3 has 13 amino acids. V lost 4 bases and J lost 5, with 12 bases in between. Per germline, CDR1 SGHNT and CDR2 YYREEE (reference sequence). CDR3 nucleotide sequence: TGTGCCAGCAGCCCGGGTTTCGGTTATGGCTACACCTTC. Encoded protein: CASSPGFGYGYTF.

The chain uses TRBV6-5 and TRBJ2-7, with 7 bases matching TRBD1. CDR1 MNHEY and CDR2 SVGAGI come from the germline V gene. The CDR3 contains 13 residues. With 6 bases clipped from V and 2 bases from J, the junction kept 4 bases outside the gene matches. The CDR3 coding sequence is TGTGCCAGCAGGAAACAGGGGACCTACGAGCAGTACTTC. Translating gives CASRKQGTYEQYF.

The chain carries TRBV7-2 and TRBJ1-1; no reliable D call. This CDR3 comprises 15 residues. V dropped 4 bases and J dropped 4 bases, with 16 bases sitting between them. The germline gives CDR1 SGHTA, CDR2 FQGNSA. CDR3 region: CASSSLPSTTTEAFF. The CDR3 coding sequence is TGTGCCAGCAGCTCCCTGCCTAGCACGACCACTGAAGCTTTCTTT. Full variable domain (remainder filled in from reference TRBV7-2 and TRBJ1-1): GAGVSQSPSNKVTEKGKDVELRCDPISGHTALYWYRQSLGQGLEFLIYFQGNSAPDKSGLPSDRFSAERTGGSVSTLTIQRTQQEDSAVYLCASSSLPSTTTEAFFGQGTRLTVV.

This clone was seen a single time. The genes are TRBV28 and TRBJ1-4; tentative D call: TRBD1 (5 bases). There are 15 residues in the CDR3. Germline V CDR1 and CDR2: MDHEN, SYDVKM. The ends were cut back, 6 bases at V and 5 bases at J, with 16 bases in the middle. DNA for the CDR3: TGTGCCAGCAGCCCCCCGGGGCGGACCAATGAAAAACTGTTTTTT. Translating gives CASSPPGRTNEKLFF.

The chain recombines TRBV6-5 with TRBJ2-5, with D possibly matching TRBD1 (5 bases). Germline V gives CDR1 MNHEY, CDR2 SVGAGI. Trimming pared 2 bases from V and 5 bases from J, leaving 6 bases between. The CDR3 covers 12 residues. The CDR3 region is CASSYGAETQYF. In DNA, the CDR3 is TGTGCCAGCAGTTACGGGGCGGAGACCCAGTACTTC.

The chain joins TRBV5-8 to TRBJ2-7; possibly TRBD1 or TRBD2 for D (5 bases each). Germline assignment: CDR1 SGHTS and CDR2 YDEGEE. The length of the CDR3 is 14 residues. The V end was cut by 4 bases, the J end by 0 bases, with 11 bases between. The CDR3 here is CASSLRGHSYEQYF. The CDR3 bases are TGTGCCAGCAGCCTCCGGGGCCACTCCTACGAGCAGTACTTC.

A single count supports this clone. The rearrangement links TRBV6-6 to TRBJ2-2; maybe TRBD2 (5 bases). The V gene's germline CDR1 is MNHNY and CDR2 SVGAGI (reference sequence). The CDR3 has 13 residues. The V end lost 6 bases, the J end lost 3 bases, and 8 bases lay between the germline ends. Here the CDR3 DNA reads TGTGCCAGCAGGGCGGGCTACACCGGGGAGCTGTTTTTT. Its translation is CASRAGYTGELFF.